These T cell receptor beta chains were read from a single sample in a study of T cell repertoires in aging, cancer and after chemotherapy. MiXCR was run by TCRdb on the multiplex PCR reads, yielding one entry per CDR3 protein. The data contain 4,000 to 4,500 distinct CDR3 sequences, about a quarter of them singletons. The sequencing input was blood. These receptors came from a human donor with a solid tumor. The CDR3 runs from the conserved cysteine through the conserved F or W.

j_gene,v_gene,CDR3aa
TRBJ2-3,TRBV7-9,CAGSGLATDTQYF
TRBJ1-1,TRBV12-3/TRBV12-4,CASSLRAGAEAFF
TRBJ2-3,TRBV5-4,CASSLVPGQGALDTQYF
TRBJ2-7,TRBV5-1,CASSRGVSYEQYF
TRBJ2-7,TRBV27,CASRGPATFQRQYF
TRBJ1-2,TRBV18,CASSPMGNYGYTF
TRBJ2-1,TRBV5-1,CASSASGTGSYNEQFF
TRBJ1-4,TRBV4-1,CASTHTETTNEKLFF
TRBJ1-1,TRBV6-5,CASSRDREGTEAFF
TRBJ2-1,TRBV7-2,CASSFITGRPNEQFF
TRBJ2-1,TRBV5-5,CASSLFRLGDNEQFF
TRBJ1-2,TRBV6-5,CASSYTREGYGYTF
TRBJ2-7,TRBV6-5,CASRRTQQGLGEQYF
TRBJ2-7,TRBV15,CATSSRGVTYEQYF
TRBJ2-1,TRBV7-9,CASSFNGVISYNEQFF
TRBJ2-5,TRBV5-1,CASSFGRKETQYF
TRBJ2-1,TRBV18,CASSPEGIWDNEQFF
TRBJ2-5,TRBV20-1,CSAQTGNWETQYF
TRBJ2-7,TRBV7-9,CASSLVIGDRAEQYF
TRBJ2-2,TRBV7-9,CASSLWATGELFF
TRBJ2-3,TRBV20-1,CSAKNLAGAADTQYF
TRBJ2-5,TRBV18,CASSPMGLAFNEQYF
TRBJ1-4,TRBV5-6,CASSLVRAGREKLFF
TRBJ1-1,TRBV11-2,CASSLGTGTEAFF
TRBJ2-3,TRBV19,CASSIRQGSDTQYF
TRBJ1-5,TRBV5-6,CASSLGWPRDQPQHF
TRBJ2-3,TRBV24-1,CATPSGRYADTQYF
TRBJ2-7,TRBV20-1,CSASWGDRTYEQYF
TRBJ1-6,TRBV5-1,CASSLNRGESPLHF
TRBJ1-1,TRBV29-1,CSVKETYKNTEAFF
TRBJ2-2,TRBV29-1,CSVVQGGTGELFF
TRBJ2-7,TRBV27,CASSLQGGYEQYF
TRBJ2-2,TRBV18,CASSPLAGVGNTGELFF
TRBJ2-7,TRBV27,CASSFGGGEQYF
TRBJ1-2,TRBV7-9,CASSYIRGLDGYTF
TRBJ1-6,TRBV2,CASGEGGRSPLHF
TRBJ2-5,TRBV5-1,CASKSAGGETQYF
TRBJ2-1,TRBV7-2,CASSAGLAALYNEQFF
TRBJ2-1,TRBV7-7,CASSSTGGSYNEQFF
TRBJ2-7,TRBV5-1,CASSLFGTSGSNDEQYF
TRBJ1-2,TRBV7-9,CASSWGEAYGYTF
TRBJ2-2,TRBV12-3/TRBV12-4,CASSAPRGGNTGELFF
TRBJ1-1,TRBV7-9,CASQGHYTEAFF
TRBJ1-3,TRBV6-5,CASSYSRGNTIYF
TRBJ2-5,TRBV20-1,CSASLAGVPGTQYF
TRBJ2-2,TRBV11-2,CASSFPRDRGNTGELFF
TRBJ2-1,TRBV7-9,CASSSTIWGGEEGYDEQFF
TRBJ2-1,TRBV5-1,CASSSGRYSYNEQFF
TRBJ2-1,TRBV5-4,CASSLGTGMIYNEQFF
TRBJ2-1,TRBV12-3/TRBV12-4,CASRSAGTSLGEQFF
TRBJ2-7,TRBV11-2,CASSSVHRTSGSLNEQYF
TRBJ2-2,TRBV6-5,CASSKREGDTGELFF
TRBJ2-3,TRBV19,CASSPNRALTDTQYF
TRBJ2-1,TRBV7-6,CASSLLGGRLPVEQFF
TRBJ2-7,TRBV28,CASTPTGGSYEQYF
TRBJ1-1,TRBV7-2,CVRSPSFKGTGSPEAFF
TRBJ1-2,TRBV7-9,CASSLGQLYGYTF
TRBJ2-7,TRBV20-1,CSARGLAGYEQYF
TRBJ2-1,TRBV5-4,CASSAGLAGGTYNEQFF
TRBJ1-4,TRBV5-1,CASSLEGRANEKLFF